This note documents a single TCR beta chain sequence. The data stem from a study of shared clonotypes between healthy human individuals. In germline, CDR1 is SNHLY, CDR2 FYNNEI. This CDR3 is built from 12 residues. The V gene lost 6 bases and the J gene lost 5 bases, with 10 bases spanning the gap. Libraries were prepared by immunoSEQ multiplex PCR; TCRdb keeps only in-frame clonotypes and omits some of them. The data show about 560,000 clones, around 80% seen once. The J gene is TRBJ2-5, the V gene TRBV2; D is unclear. The sequence came from a woman in her 40s in good health. Some clones in this sample may be carry-over from other donors' samples. Specimen: PBMCs. The CDR3 here is CASSLGRETQYF. The DNA for the CDR3 is TGTGCCAGCAGCCTAGGGCGGGAGACCCAGTACTTC.